These T cell receptor beta chains were read from a single sample in a study of tumor-infiltrating lymphocytes in primary liver carcinoma. TCRdb independently ran MiXCR on the multiplex PCR reads; one entry per CDR3 protein. The table includes tens of thousands of distinct CDR3 sequences, 60% to 80% detected once. Sequencing was carried out using liver tumor tissue from sampling region 4. The receptors shown here come from a man aged 35-49 years with primary liver carcinoma and hepatitis B virus infection. CDR3s include the opening cysteine and the closing phenylalanine or tryptophan. Each record gives: clone size, D gene, J gene, V gene, CDR3 DNA, CDR3 protein. A D gene is named only where the DNA matches it firmly. The size field is filled for only some rows; it gives once, few, many or a size class.

NA,NA,TRBJ2-7,TRBV29-1,TGCAGCGTTGAGGACGGGGGGCTCTACGACCAGTACTTC,CSVEDGGLYDQYF
NA,NA,TRBJ1-2,TRBV29-1,TGCAGCGTTGAATATAGCTCCACGAACTATGGCTACACCTTC,CSVEYSSTNYGYTF
few,NA,TRBJ2-2,TRBV25-1,TGTGCCAGCAGTAACACGGGGGCTTCCACCGGGGAGCTGTTTTTT,CASSNTGASTGELFF
NA,TRBD1,TRBJ2-1,TRBV25-1,TGTGCCAGCATGGAGGGACAGGGGGCGGGTGAGCAGTTCTTC,CASMEGQGAGEQFF
NA,TRBD1,TRBJ2-1,TRBV6-5,TGTGTCAGCAGCCGGGACAGGGCGGAAGTTTGGGACAATGACCAGTTCTTC,CVSSRDRAEVWDNDQFF
NA,NA,TRBJ2-1,TRBV10-3,TGTGCCATCAGTGAGTCTATGGCGGCCGGTGAGCAGTTCTTC,CAISESMAAGEQFF
NA,NA,TRBJ1-5,TRBV7-8,TGTGCCAGCAGCTTAAATCGGGATCAGTCTCAGAATTTT,CASSLNRDQSQNF
few,NA,TRBJ1-5,TRBV12-3/TRBV12-4,TGTGCCAGTAGTTCAGCAACCTCAGATCAGCCCCAGCATTTT,CASSSATSDQPQHF
NA,NA,TRBJ2-6,TRBV5-4,TGTGCCAGCAGCTTGGGCGTCAGCCGCTCTGGGGTCAACGTCCTGACTTTC,CASSLGVSRSGVNVLTF
many,NA,TRBJ1-1,TRBV6-6,TGTGCCAGCAGTTACGTGGAAACTGAAGCTTTCTTT,CASSYVETEAFF
NA,NA,TRBJ1-1,TRBV29-1,TGCAGGGCAAAGAGGGGGACTACCACTGAAGCTTTCTTT,CRAKRGTTTEAFF
NA,NA,TRBJ2-5,TRBV6-6,TGTGCCAGCAGTTATAGTATGGAGACCCAGTACTTT,CASSYSMETQYF
NA,TRBD2,TRBJ2-3,TRBV10-3,TGTGCCATCAGTCCTGGCCCTAGCGGGTTCTCAGATACGCAGTATTTT,CAISPGPSGFSDTQYF
few,NA,TRBJ2-1,TRBV18,TGTGCCAGCTCACCACCGTCAGGTAATGAGCAGTTCTTC,CASSPPSGNEQFF
NA,TRBD2,TRBJ2-7,TRBV4-1,TGTGCCAGCAGAGCCCAATGGGGCGGGGGATCCTACGAGCAGTACTTC,CASRAQWGGGSYEQYF
NA,TRBD2,TRBJ2-1,TRBV11-1,TGTGCCAGCAGCCTGGTACTAGCGGGAGAAGTTGACAATGACCACTTCTTC,CASSLVLAGEVDNDHFF
NA,NA,TRBJ1-6,TRBV12-3/TRBV12-4,TGTGCCAGCAGTCCGGGCTCGGGCAGGGCGGGATCACCCCTCCACTTT,CASSPGSGRAGSPLHF
NA,TRBD1,TRBJ2-2,TRBV13,TGTGCCAGCGGCCGACTGACAGGGGGTATCGGGGAGCTGTTTTTT,CASGRLTGGIGELFF
once,NA,TRBJ1-4,TRBV7-8,TGTGTCAGCAGCCAGTGGGGGACTAATGAAAAACTGTTTTTT,CVSSQWGTNEKLFF
NA,TRBD2,TRBJ2-2,TRBV6-6,TGTGCCAGCAGTTACGTGCCCAGCGGGAGCAAGACCGGGGAGCTGTTTTTT,CASSYVPSGSKTGELFF
NA,TRBD1,TRBJ2-1,TRBV9,TGTGCCAGCAGCGTAGTTGGACAGGGTGGAAATGAGCAGTTCTTC,CASSVVGQGGNEQFF
NA,TRBD2,TRBJ2-3,TRBV5-1,TGCGCCAACAGCTTAGCGGGAGGGCCGACGGGGTGCCCCAGATACGCAGTATTT,CANSLAGGPTGCPRYAVF
NA,NA,TRBJ2-7,TRBV12-3/TRBV12-4,TGTGCCAGGAGACACGACTCCAGCTCCTACGAGCAGTACTTC,CARRHDSSSYEQYF
many,TRBD1,TRBJ2-1,TRBV7-9,TGTGCCAGCAGCTTACAGCCGGACAGGGAGGATGAGCAGTTCTTC,CASSLQPDREDEQFF
NA,NA,TRBJ1-1,TRBV13,TGTGCCAGCAGCTTAGCTCGCACTGAGGCTATCTTT,CASSLARTEAIF
NA,NA,TRBJ1-2,TRBV4-1,TGCGCCAGCAGTCAGTCAATGTCGGCCGTCTATAGCTACACCTTC,CASSQSMSAVYSYTF